The clone carrying this TCR beta chain was seen a handful of times. Its antigen is currently unknown. The data stem from a study of T cell repertoires in cytomegalovirus infection. About the research overall: CMV epitopes in the study were HLA-C-restricted (recently identified) and HLA-B-restricted (well studied). Points from the study as a whole: CMV-specific TCR beta clonotypes restricted by HLA-C were the ones dominating the ex vivo response.

TCRdb re-derived calls from the reads in MiXCR, one entry per CDR3 protein. The data show hundreds of thousands of distinct CDR3 sequences, approximately 29% seen once. With 1 base removed from V and 4 bases from J, the gap between germline ends came to 8 bases. Germline V gene lookup returns CDR1 LGHNA and CDR2 YNFKEQ. The CDR3 length is 14 residues. The clonotype comes from a human donor in good health (CMV status not recorded). Some clones in this sample may be carry-over from other donors' samples. Sequenced material: cultured CD8+ T cells from PBMCs, taken from culture after CMV antigen stimulation. The V call is TRBV4-2, the J call TRBJ2-1, with no clear D. CDR3: CASSQVAGYNEQFF. CDR3 bases: TGTGCCAGCAGCCAAGTAGCTGGATACAATGAGCAGTTCTTC.